These 22 T cell receptor beta chains share one sample of origin, sequenced in a study of OX40 agonist ivuxolimab in advanced cancers. Generated by immunoSEQ multiplex PCR, the TCRdb table keeps only in-frame clones and is missing some. The sample shows under 60,000 clones, about 85% of them seen only once. Here the sequenced sample was CD4+ or CD8+ T cells sorted from blood, taken in a trial of the OX40 agonist ivuxolimab. These receptors were collected from an adult with an advanced solid tumor such as melanoma, head and neck, liver or kidney cancer.

The chain carries TRBV6-1 and TRBJ1-1; no clear D gene. This CDR3 is 13 amino acids long. In germline, CDR1 is MNHNS, CDR2 SASEGT. V dropped 7 bases and J dropped 2 bases, with 11 bases sitting between them. The CDR3 spells CASTPRANTEAFF. The CDR3 nucleotides read TGTGCCAGCACCCCCCGGGCCAACACTGAAGCTTTCTTT.

This clone was picked up a small number of times. The J gene is TRBJ1-2, the V gene TRBV6-5; TRBD1 aligns across 7 bases. Per the germline V gene, CDR1 is MNHEY and CDR2 is SVGAGI. This CDR3 is 12 amino acids long. Trimming took 7 bases from V and 6 from J; bases not matched to a gene: 5. The CDR3 DNA sequence: TGTGCCAGCACCGACAGGGTTCATGGCTACACCTTC. Its translation: CASTDRVHGYTF.

This clone showed up just once. The CDR3 bases are TGTGCCAGCAGCCGGACGGGGGCTGTCACCGGGGAGCTGTTTTTT. This gives the protein CASSRTGAVTGELFF. The chain is built from TRBV7-9 and TRBJ2-2, with D tentatively TRBD1 or TRBD2 (6 bases each). CDR3 size: 15 residues. Germline lookup yields CDR1 SEHNR and CDR2 FQNEAQ (reference sequence). Between the trimmed V and J ends, which lost 5 bases and 4 bases, there was a span of 14 bases.

V and J are TRBV11-2 and TRBJ1-3; D may be TRBD1 (5 bases). The V and J ends lost 6 bases and 4 bases respectively, with 13 bases between them. The CDR3 is made up of 14 amino acids. CDR1 SGHAT and CDR2 FQNNGV come from the germline V gene. CDR3 sequence reads: CASRNRQSGNTIYF. The CDR3, as DNA: TGTGCCAGCAGAAACCGACAGTCGGGAAACACCATATATTTT.

The chain uses TRBV14 and TRBJ2-1; unclear D gene. CDR1 is SGHDN and CDR2 is FVKESK in the germline V gene. V was shortened by 8 bases and J by 0 bases, with 8 bases between the two germline ends. The CDR3 consists of 13 residues. The CDR3 sequence is CASGWSSYNEQFF. CDR3 bases: TGTGCCAGCGGGTGGAGCTCCTACAATGAGCAGTTCTTC.

The chain has TRBV4-3 and TRBJ1-2; D remains unclear. The germline V and J ends were trimmed by 1 base and 4 bases, with 7 bases remaining between them. The CDR3 runs to 13 residues. Germline values: CDR1 LGHNA, CDR2 YSLEER. CDR3: CASSQAKGYGYTF. The CDR3 nucleotides are TGCGCCAGCAGCCAAGCGAAGGGCTATGGCTACACCTTC.

This chain links TRBV7-9 with TRBJ1-2; weak D call: TRBD1 (5 bases). CDR1 is SEHNR, CDR2 FQNEAQ, per germline (reference sequence). V was shortened by 6 bases and J by 4 bases, with 15 bases between the two germline ends. There are 14 residues in the CDR3. CDR3 protein: CASRLAGSTYGYTF. CDR3 coding DNA: TGTGCCAGCAGACTAGCAGGGTCGACCTATGGCTACACCTTC.

The chain links TRBV7-8 to TRBJ2-3; 13 bases match TRBD2. The germline CDR1 and CDR2 sequences are SGHVS and FQNEAQ. After removal of 5 bases from V and 2 bases from J, the junction contained 4 bases not matched to a gene. This CDR3 is 16 amino acids long. CDR3 residues: CASSVGTSGNTDTQYF. The CDR3 nucleotides are TGTGCCAGCAGCGTTGGGACTAGCGGGAACACAGATACGCAGTATTTT.

V gene TRBV19 combines with J gene TRBJ1-2; tentative D call: TRBD1 (5 bases). This CDR3 spans 12 amino acids. Germline V gives CDR1 LNHDA, CDR2 SQIVND (reference sequence). Trimming removed 10 bases at V and 6 bases at J, with 15 bases between. The CDR3 DNA reads TGTGCCACCAGGGACCCAGGACATGGCTACACCTTC. Translation: CATRDPGHGYTF.

CDR3 residues: CASSLRGDYGYTF. The CDR3 DNA is TGTGCCAGCAGCTTAAGGGGGGACTATGGCTACACCTTC. The chain recombines TRBV7-3 with TRBJ1-2, with D perhaps TRBD1 (5 bases). This CDR3 is 13 amino acids long. Germline V gene data show CDR1 as SGHTA and CDR2 as FQGTGA. The V end lost 1 base, the J end lost 3 bases, and 6 bases lay between the germline ends.

The chain couples TRBV7-9 to TRBJ2-5, with TRBD2 as a possible D gene (5 bases). The CDR3 runs 13 residues. Per the germline V gene, CDR1 is SEHNR and CDR2 is FQNEAQ (reference sequence). Trimming pared 5 bases from V and 5 bases from J, leaving 12 bases between. CDR3: CASSPGVSETQYF. CDR3 coding DNA: TGTGCCAGCAGCCCCGGGGTGAGCGAGACCCAGTACTTC.

A single count supports this clone. V is TRBV5-1 and J is TRBJ1-2; TRBD1 agrees at 8 bases. Germline trimming cut 7 bases from V and 0 bases from J; bases unmatched to any gene: 5. The germline V gene encodes CDR1 SGHRS and CDR2 YFSETQ. The CDR3 extends over 14 amino acids. DNA of the CDR3: TGCGCCAGCCGACAGGGGACTACTAACTATGGCTACACCTTC. The encoded protein is CASRQGTTNYGYTF.

This sequence joins TRBV18 and TRBJ2-1; TRBD2 might be the D (5 bases). Trimming took off 2 bases at V and 2 bases at J, with 13 bases between the two ends. The CDR3 runs 16 residues. CDR1 and CDR2 (germline): KGHSH, LQKENI. In DNA, the CDR3 is TGTGCCAGCTCACCATGGACCGTCGGGACCTACAATGAGCAGTTCTTC. As protein: CASSPWTVGTYNEQFF.

This chain links TRBV9 with TRBJ2-7, with a weak D call TRBD1 (5 bases). The germline V and J ends were trimmed by 0 bases and 5 bases, with 12 bases remaining between them. This CDR3 is 14 amino acids long. Germline lookup yields CDR1 SGDLS and CDR2 YYNGEE. The DNA for the CDR3 is TGTGCCAGCAGCGTAGTCGCAGGGAACAACGAGCAGTACTTC. This translates into CASSVVAGNNEQYF.

By share, this clone ranks as medium-sized (0.01 to 0.1%). This chain uses TRBV21-1 with TRBJ2-7; TRBD1 reflects the table's D call only, with no check against the DNA. TRBV21-1 is noted as a pseudogene. This CDR3 is built from 13 residues. The CDR3, as DNA: TGTGCCAGCAGGGACAGGGGTTGGTACGAGCAGTACTTC. Protein sequence: CASRDRGWYEQYF.

The rearrangement links TRBV28 to TRBJ2-5; D is unresolved. This CDR3 spans 13 amino acids. CDR1 is MDHEN, CDR2 SYDVKM, per germline. The germline V and J ends were trimmed by 3 bases and 2 bases, with 7 bases remaining between them. CDR3 region: CASSFKFQETQYF. The CDR3 nucleotides read TGTGCCAGCAGTTTCAAATTTCAAGAGACCCAGTACTTC.

The chain employs TRBV11-3 and TRBJ1-3, with 9 bases lining up with TRBD1. CDR3 length equals 16 residues. With 5 bases clipped from V and 2 bases from J, the junction kept 7 bases outside the gene matches. Looked up from germline, CDR1 is SGHNT and CDR2 is YENEEA. This CDR3 reads CASSPRRTGAGNTIYF. The CDR3 DNA sequence: TGTGCCAGCAGCCCTCGGCGGACAGGGGCTGGAAACACCATATATTTT. Complete variable domain (other parts from reference TRBV11-3 and TRBJ1-3): EAGVVQSPRYKIIEKKQPVAFWCNPISGHNTLYWYLQNLGQGPELLIRYENEEAVDDSQLPKDRFSAERLKGVDSTLKIQPAELGDSAVYLCASSPRRTGAGNTIYFGEGSWLTVV.

The chain carries TRBV5-4 and TRBJ2-1; 12 bases align to TRBD2. After removal of 2 bases from V and 9 bases from J, the junction contained 9 bases not matched to a gene. Looked up from germline, CDR1 is SGHNT and CDR2 is YYREEE (reference sequence). The CDR3 covers 16 residues. Here the CDR3 reads CASSFGASGGVAEQFF. The DNA of the CDR3 is TGTGCCAGCAGCTTTGGCGCTAGCGGGGGGGTAGCTGAGCAGTTCTTC.

The chain combines TRBV7-3 with TRBJ2-7, with D tentatively TRBD2 (6 bases). V was clipped by 3 bases and J by 3 bases, with 9 bases between them. The CDR3 totals 13 residues. The germline CDR1 and CDR2 sequences are SGHTA and FQGTGA. The CDR3: CASSLGLVYEQYF. CDR3 DNA: TGTGCCAGCAGCTTGGGACTGGTCTACGAGCAGTACTTC.

This chain connects TRBV7-3 to TRBJ2-1, with 7 nucleotides matching TRBD2. V lost 4 bases to trimming and J lost 1 base; unmatched junction nucleotides: 19. The CDR3 is 20 residues long. CDR1 is SGHTA and CDR2 is FQGTGA in the germline V gene. The CDR3 is CASSYLAAQLPQGSYNEQFF. In DNA form, the CDR3 reads TGTGCCAGCAGCTACCTAGCGGCCCAATTACCCCAAGGATCCTACAATGAGCAGTTCTTC.

There are a few counts of this clone. The chain uses TRBV7-2 and TRBJ2-6; 11 bases match TRBD2. The CDR3 has 18 amino acids. With V trimmed by 5 bases and J by 4 bases, 10 bases remained unmatched. Germline CDR1 reads SGHTA; CDR2 reads FQGNSA. The CDR3 reads CASSRRASGGRGANVLTF. The CDR3 nucleotides read TGTGCCAGCAGCCGGAGGGCTAGCGGGGGGAGAGGGGCCAACGTCCTGACTTTC. Supplemented by reference TRBV7-2 and TRBJ2-6, the full variable domain reads GAGVSQSPSNKVTEKGKDVELRCDPISGHTALYWYRQSLGQGLEFLIYFQGNSAPDKSGLPSDRFSAERTGGSVSTLTIQRTQQEDSAVYLCASSRRASGGRGANVLTFGAGSRLTVL.

The genes are TRBV9 and TRBJ2-1, with 7 nucleotides matching TRBD2. Germline CDR1 SGDLS, CDR2 YYNGEE. Trimming cost V 0 bases and J 4 bases; bases outside gene matches: 10. The CDR3 runs to 17 residues. The CDR3 DNA follows: TGTGCCAGCAGCGTAGGAAGCGGCAGGGAGGGATACAATGAGCAGTTCTTC. The encoded protein is CASSVGSGREGYNEQFF.